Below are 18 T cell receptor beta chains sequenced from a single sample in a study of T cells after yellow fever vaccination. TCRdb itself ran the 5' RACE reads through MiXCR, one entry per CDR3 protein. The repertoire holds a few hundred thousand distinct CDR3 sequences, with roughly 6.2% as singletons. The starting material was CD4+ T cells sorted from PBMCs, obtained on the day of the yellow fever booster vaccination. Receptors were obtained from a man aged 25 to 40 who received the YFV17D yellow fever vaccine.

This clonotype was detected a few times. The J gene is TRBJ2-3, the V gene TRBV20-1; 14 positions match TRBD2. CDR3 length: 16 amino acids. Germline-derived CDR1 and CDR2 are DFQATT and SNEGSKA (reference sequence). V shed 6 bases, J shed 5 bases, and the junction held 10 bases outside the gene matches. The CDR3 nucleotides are TGCAGTGCCCCAAAGTTAGGACTAGCGGGGGGAGATACGCAGTATTTT. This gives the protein CSAPKLGLAGGDTQYF.

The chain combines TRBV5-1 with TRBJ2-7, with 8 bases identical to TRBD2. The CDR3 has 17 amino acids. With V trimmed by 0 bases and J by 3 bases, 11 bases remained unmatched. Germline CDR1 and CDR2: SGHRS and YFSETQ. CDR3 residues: CASSLGMGSGTIYEQYF. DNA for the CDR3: TGCGCCAGCAGCTTGGGGATGGGTAGCGGGACTATCTACGAGCAGTACTTC.

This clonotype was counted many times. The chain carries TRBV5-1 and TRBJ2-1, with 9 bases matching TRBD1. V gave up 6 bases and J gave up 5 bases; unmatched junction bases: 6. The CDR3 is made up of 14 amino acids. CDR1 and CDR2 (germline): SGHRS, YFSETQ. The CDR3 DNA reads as TGCGCCAGCAAATCTACAGGGGGCCACAATGAGCAGTTCTTC. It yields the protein CASKSTGGHNEQFF.

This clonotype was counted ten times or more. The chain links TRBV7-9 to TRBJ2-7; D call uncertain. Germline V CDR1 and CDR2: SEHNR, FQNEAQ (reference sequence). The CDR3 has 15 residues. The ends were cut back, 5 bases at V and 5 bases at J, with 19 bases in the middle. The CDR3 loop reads CASSRKDGVRNEQYF. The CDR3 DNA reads TGTGCCAGCAGCCGCAAGGATGGGGTGAGGAACGAGCAGTACTTC.

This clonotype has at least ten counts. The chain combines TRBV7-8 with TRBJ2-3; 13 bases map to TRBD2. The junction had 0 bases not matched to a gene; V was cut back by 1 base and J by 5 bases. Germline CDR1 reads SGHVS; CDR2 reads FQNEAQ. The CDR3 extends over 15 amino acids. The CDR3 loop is CASSLGTSGRDTQYF. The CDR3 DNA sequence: TGTGCCAGCAGCTTAGGGACTAGCGGGAGAGATACGCAGTATTTT.

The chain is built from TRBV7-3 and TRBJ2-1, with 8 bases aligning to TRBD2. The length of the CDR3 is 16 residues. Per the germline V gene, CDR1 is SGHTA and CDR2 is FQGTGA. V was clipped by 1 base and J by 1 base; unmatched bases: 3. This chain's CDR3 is CASSLNSGNSYNEQFF. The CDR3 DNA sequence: TGTGCCAGCAGCTTAAATAGCGGGAATTCCTACAATGAGCAGTTCTTC.

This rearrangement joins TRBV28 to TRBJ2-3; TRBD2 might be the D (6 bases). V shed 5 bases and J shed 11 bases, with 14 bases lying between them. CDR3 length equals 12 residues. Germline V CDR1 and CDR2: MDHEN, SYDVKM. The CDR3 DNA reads TGTGCCAGCAGTAGAGGGCAAGCGGGGCAGTATTTT. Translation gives CASSRGQAGQYF. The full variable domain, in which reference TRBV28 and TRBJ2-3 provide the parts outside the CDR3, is DVKVTQSSRYLVKRTGEKVFLECVQDMDHENMFWYRQDPGLGLRLIYFSYDVKMKEKGDIPEGYSVSREKKERFSLILESASTNQTSMYLCASSRGQAGQYFGPGTRLTVL.

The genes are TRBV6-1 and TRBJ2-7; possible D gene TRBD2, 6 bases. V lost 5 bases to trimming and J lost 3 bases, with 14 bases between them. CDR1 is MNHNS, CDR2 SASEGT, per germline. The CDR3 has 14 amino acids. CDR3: CASSPSQDYYEQYF. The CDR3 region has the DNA TGTGCCAGCAGTCCGTCACAGGACTACTACGAGCAGTACTTC.

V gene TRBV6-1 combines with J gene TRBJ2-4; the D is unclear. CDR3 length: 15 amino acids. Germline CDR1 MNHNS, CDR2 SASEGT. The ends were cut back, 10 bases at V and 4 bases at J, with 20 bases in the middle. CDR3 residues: CANPDTPAEKNIQYF. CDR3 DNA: TGTGCCAATCCCGACACTCCCGCTGAGAAAAACATTCAGTACTTC.

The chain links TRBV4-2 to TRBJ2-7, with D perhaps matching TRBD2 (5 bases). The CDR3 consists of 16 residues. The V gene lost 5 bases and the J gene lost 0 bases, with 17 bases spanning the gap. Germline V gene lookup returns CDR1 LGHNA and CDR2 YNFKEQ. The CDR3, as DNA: TGTGCCAGCAGCAGCGGTAGGGTTGGTCTCTCCTACGAGCAGTACTTC. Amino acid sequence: CASSSGRVGLSYEQYF.

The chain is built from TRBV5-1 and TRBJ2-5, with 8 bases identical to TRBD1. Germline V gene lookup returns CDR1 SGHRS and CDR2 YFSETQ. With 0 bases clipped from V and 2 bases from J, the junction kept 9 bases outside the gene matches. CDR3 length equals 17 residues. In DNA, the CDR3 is TGCGCCAGCAGCTTGGGGGGAACAGGGGGGAGACAAGAGACCCAGTACTTC. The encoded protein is CASSLGGTGGRQETQYF.

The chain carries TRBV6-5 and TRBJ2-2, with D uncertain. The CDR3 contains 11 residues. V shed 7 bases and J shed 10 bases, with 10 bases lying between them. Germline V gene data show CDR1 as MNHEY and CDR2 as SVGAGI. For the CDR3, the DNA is TGTGCCAGCATGGAGAGGTCGGAGCTGTTTTTT. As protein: CASMERSELFF.

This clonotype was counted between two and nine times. The DNA for the CDR3 is TGTGCCAGCAGCTATACCGACGAGCAGTACTTC. Amino acids: CASSYTDEQYF. V and J are TRBV5-6 and TRBJ2-7; D call uncertain. The V and J ends lost 3 bases and 5 bases respectively, with 6 bases between them. Germline loops: CDR1 SGHDT, CDR2 YYEEEE. CDR3 length: 11 residues.

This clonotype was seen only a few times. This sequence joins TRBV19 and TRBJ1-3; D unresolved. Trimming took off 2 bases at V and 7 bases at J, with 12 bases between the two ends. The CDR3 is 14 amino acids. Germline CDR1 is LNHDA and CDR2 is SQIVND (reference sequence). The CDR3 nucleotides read TGTGCCAGTAGTATAAGTGGCCTCCGTAACACCATATATTTT. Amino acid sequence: CASSISGLRNTIYF.

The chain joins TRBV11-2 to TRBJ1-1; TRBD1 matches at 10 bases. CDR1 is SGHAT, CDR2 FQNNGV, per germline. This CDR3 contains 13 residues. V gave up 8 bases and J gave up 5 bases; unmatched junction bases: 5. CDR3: CASLRTGGTEAFF. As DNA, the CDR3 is TGTGCCAGCCTCCGGACAGGGGGGACTGAAGCTTTCTTT.

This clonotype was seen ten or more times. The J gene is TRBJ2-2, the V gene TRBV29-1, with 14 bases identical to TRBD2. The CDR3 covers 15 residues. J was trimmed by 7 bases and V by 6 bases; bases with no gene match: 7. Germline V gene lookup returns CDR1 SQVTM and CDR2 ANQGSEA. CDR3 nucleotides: TGCAGCGTATCGACTAGCGGGAGGGCGAACGGGGAGCTGTTTTTT. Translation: CSVSTSGRANGELFF.

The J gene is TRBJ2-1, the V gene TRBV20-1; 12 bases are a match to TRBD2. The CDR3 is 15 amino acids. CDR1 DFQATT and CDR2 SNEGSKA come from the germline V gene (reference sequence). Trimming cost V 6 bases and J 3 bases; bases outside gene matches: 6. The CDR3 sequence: CSAISTSGSYNEQFF. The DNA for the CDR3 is TGCAGTGCGATATCGACTAGCGGGAGCTACAATGAGCAGTTCTTC.

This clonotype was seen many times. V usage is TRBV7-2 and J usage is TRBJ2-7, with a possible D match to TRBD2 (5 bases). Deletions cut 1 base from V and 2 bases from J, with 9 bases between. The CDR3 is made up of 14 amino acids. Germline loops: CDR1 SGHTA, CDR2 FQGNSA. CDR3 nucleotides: TGTGCCAGCAGCTTAGAGAGGGTTGCCTACGAGCAGTACTTC. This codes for CASSLERVAYEQYF.